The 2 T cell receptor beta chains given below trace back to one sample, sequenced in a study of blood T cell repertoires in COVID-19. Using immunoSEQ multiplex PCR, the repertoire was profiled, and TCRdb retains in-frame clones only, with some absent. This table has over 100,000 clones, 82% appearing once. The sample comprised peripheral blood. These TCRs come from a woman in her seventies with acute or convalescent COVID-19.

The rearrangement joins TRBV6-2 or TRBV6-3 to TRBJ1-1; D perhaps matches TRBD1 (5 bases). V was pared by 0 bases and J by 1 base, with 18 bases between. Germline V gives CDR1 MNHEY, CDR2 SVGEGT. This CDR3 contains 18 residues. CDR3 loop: CASSYSIGSGGANTEAFF. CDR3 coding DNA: TGTGCCAGCAGTTACTCGATCGGTTCCGGAGGGGCGAACACTGAAGCTTTCTTT.

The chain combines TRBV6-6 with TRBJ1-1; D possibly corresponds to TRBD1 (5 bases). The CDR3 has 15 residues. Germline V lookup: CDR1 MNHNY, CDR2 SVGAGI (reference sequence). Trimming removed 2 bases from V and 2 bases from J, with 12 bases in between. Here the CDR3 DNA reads TGTGCCAGCAGTTACGGGGGGACTGCAAACACTGAAGCTTTCTTT. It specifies CASSYGGTANTEAFF.